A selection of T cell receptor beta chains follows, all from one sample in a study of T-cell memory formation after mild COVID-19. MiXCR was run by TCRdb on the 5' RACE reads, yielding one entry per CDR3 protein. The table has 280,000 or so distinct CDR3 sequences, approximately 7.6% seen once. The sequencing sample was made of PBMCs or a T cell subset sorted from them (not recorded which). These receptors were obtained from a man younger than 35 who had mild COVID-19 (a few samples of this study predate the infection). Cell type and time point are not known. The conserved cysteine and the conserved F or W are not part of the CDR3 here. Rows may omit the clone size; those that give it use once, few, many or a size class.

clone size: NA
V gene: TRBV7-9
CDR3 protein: ASSHRHRRYEQY

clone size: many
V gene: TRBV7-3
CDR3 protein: ASSPTPGNYGYT

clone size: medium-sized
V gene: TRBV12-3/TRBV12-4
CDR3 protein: ASSFNSLRGYT

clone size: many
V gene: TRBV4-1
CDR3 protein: ASTQGGTGRYNEQF

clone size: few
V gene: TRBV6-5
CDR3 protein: ASSTYRENYGYT

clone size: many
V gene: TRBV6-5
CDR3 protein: ASSWTGDENSPLH

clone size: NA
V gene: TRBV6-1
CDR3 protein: ASRSGRGDEQF

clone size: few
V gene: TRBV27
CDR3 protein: ASRRDRGYPGELF

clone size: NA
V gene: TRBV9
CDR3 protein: ASSEDGGSSYNEQF

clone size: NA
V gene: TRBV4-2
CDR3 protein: ASSQGVFENTEAF

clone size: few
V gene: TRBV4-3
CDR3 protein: ASSPLQGDTQY

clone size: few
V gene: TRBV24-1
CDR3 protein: ATSVSGGGHNEQF

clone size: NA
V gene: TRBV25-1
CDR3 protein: ASSDDRGDYGYT

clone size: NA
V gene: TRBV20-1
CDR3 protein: SARFPAGGPDTQY

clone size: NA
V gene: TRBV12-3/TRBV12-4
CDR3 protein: ASKTSGGWSETQY

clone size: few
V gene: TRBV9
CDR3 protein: ASSARPGTEYQETQY

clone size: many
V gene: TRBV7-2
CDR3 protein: ASSLGTRTSTDTQY

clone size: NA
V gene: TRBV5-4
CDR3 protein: ASSLERTNTEAF

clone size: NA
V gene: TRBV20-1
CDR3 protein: SARAQGVPNYGYT

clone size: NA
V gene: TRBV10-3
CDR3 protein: AISRVGGDEQY

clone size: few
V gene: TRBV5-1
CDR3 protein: ASSRLAGGPDTQY

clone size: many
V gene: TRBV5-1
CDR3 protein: ASSLEGGGQETQY

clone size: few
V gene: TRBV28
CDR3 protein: ASSLNRGTGANVLT

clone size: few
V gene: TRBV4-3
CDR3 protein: ASSLEGAFTANTGELF

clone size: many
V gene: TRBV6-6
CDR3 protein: ASSYNEKLF

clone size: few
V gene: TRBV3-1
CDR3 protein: ASSQDLGELF

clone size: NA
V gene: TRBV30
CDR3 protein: AWRKQGTYEQY

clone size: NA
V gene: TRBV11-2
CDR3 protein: ASRALSTGNTGELF

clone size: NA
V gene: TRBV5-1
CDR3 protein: ASSPTGETQY

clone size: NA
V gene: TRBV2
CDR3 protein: ASSSQGGEQF

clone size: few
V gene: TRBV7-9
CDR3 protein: ASSLGGRYNEQF

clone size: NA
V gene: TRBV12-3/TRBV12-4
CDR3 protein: ASSRLAGESNEQF

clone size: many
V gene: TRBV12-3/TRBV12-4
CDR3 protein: ASSLPGGAEQY

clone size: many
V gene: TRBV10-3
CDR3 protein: AISESSSGGTYTGELF

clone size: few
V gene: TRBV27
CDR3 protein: ASSSITLAGTDTQY